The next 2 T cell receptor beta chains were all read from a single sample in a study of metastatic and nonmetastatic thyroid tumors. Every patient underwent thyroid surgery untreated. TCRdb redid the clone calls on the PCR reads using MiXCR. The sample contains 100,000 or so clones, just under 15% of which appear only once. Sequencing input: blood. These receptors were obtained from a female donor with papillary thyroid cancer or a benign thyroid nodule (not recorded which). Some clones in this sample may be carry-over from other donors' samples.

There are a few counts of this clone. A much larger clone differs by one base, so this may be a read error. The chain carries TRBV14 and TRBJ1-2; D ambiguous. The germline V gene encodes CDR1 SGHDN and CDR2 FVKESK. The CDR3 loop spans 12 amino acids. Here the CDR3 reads CASIQEAGPYTF. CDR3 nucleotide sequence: TGTGCCAGCATCCAAGAAGCAGGTCCCTACACCTTC. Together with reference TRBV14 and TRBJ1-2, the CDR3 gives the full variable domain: EAGVTQFPSHSVIEKGQTVTLRCDPISGHDNLYWYRRVMGKEIKFLLHFVKESKQDESGMPNNRFLAERTGGTYSTLKVQPAELEDSGVYFCASIQEAGPYTFGSGTRLTVV.

This CDR3 is CASSPPPLGDDDTQYF. The CDR3 DNA is TGTGCCAGCAGCCCCCCCCCCCTGGGGGACGATGATACGCAGTATTTT. This rearrangement joins TRBV7-3 to TRBJ2-3; D possibly matches TRBD1 or TRBD2 (5 bases each). CDR3 length: 16 amino acids. Trimming took 5 bases from V and 6 from J, leaving 21 bases between them. Germline V gives CDR1 SGHTA, CDR2 FQGTGA.